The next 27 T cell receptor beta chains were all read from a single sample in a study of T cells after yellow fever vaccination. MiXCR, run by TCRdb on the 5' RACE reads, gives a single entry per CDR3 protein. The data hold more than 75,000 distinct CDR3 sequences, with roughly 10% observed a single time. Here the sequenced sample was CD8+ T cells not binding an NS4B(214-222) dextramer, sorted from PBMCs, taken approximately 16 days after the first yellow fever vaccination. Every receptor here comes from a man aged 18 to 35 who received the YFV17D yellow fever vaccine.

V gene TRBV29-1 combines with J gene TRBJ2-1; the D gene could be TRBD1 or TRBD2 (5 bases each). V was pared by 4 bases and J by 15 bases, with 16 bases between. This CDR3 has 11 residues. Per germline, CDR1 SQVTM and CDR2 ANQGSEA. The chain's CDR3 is CSVGSRGGRFF. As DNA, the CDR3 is TGCAGCGTTGGATCCCGGGGCGGCAGGTTCTTC.

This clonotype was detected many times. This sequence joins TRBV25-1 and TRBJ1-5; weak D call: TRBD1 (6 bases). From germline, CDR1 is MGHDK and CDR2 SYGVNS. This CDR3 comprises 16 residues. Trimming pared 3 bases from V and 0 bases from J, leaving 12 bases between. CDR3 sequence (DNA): TGTGCCAGCAGTGAGGACAGTGAGTATAGCAATCAGCCCCAGCATTTT. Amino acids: CASSEDSEYSNQPQHF.

CDR3 DNA sequence: TGCAGTGCCCAACCGGAGACTGACAGGGGATGGTACGAGCAGTACTTC. This codes for CSAQPETDRGWYEQYF. This sequence joins TRBV20-1 and TRBJ2-7; 8 positions agree with TRBD1. Germline V gene data show CDR1 as DFQATT and CDR2 as SNEGSKA (reference sequence). Losses at the gene ends were 6 bases for V and 4 bases for J; bases not matched to a gene: 17. The CDR3 consists of 16 residues.

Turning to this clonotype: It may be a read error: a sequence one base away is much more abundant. DNA of the CDR3: TGTGCCAGCAGCGTTGGACCCTCCTGCGAGCAGTACTTC. This translates into CASSVGPSCEQYF. V gene TRBV11-2 combines with J gene TRBJ2-7; no clear D gene. CDR3 length equals 13 residues. CDR1 SGHAT and CDR2 FQNNGV come from the germline V gene.

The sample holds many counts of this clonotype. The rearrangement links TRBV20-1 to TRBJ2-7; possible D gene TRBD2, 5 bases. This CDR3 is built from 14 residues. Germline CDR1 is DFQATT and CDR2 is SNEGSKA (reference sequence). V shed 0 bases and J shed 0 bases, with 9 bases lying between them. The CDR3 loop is CSARDYGNSYEQYV. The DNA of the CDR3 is TGCAGTGCTAGAGATTACGGGAACTCCTACGAGCAGTACGTC.

The CDR3 reads CASSDRLAGVNEQFF. The CDR3 DNA follows: TGTGCCAGCAGCGATCGACTAGCGGGGGTCAATGAGCAGTTCTTC. The chain has TRBV7-9 and TRBJ2-1; TRBD2 matches 12 bases. This CDR3 is 15 amino acids long. Germline V gene lookup returns CDR1 SEHNR and CDR2 FQNEAQ (reference sequence). Trimming removed 5 bases from V and 6 bases from J; junction bases left unmatched: 5. Looking up the rest from reference TRBV7-9 and TRBJ2-1 gives the full variable domain: DTGVSQNPRHKITKRGQNVTFRCDPISEHNRLYWYRQTLGQGPEFLTYFQNEAQLEKSRLLSDRFSAERPKGSFSTLEIQRTEQGDSAMYLCASSDRLAGVNEQFFGPGTRLTVL.

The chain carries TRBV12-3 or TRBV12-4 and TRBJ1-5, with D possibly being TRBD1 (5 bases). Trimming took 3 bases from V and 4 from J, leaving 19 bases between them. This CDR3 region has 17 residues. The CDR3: CASSFDSGLQFNQPQHF. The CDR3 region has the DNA TGTGCCAGCAGTTTCGACAGTGGCTTGCAATTTAATCAGCCCCAGCATTTT.

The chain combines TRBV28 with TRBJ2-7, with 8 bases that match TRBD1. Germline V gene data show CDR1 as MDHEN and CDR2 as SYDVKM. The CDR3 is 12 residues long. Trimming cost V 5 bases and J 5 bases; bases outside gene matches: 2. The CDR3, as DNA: TGTGCCAGCAGTAAGGACAGGGACGAGCAGTACGTC. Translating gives CASSKDRDEQYV.

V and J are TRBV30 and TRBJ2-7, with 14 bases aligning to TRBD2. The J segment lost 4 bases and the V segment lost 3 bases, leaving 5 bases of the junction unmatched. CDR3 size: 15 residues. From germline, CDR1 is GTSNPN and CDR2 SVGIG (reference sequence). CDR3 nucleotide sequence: TGTGCCTGGAGCATGGGACTAGCGGGGGTGTACGAGCAGTACTTC. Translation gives CAWSMGLAGVYEQYF.

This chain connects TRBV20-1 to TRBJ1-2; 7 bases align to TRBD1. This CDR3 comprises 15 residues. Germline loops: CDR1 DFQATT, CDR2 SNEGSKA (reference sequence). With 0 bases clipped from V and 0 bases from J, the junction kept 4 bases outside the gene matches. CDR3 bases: TGCAGTGCTAGAGATCCGGGACAGCCTAACTATGGCTACACCTTC. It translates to CSARDPGQPNYGYTF.

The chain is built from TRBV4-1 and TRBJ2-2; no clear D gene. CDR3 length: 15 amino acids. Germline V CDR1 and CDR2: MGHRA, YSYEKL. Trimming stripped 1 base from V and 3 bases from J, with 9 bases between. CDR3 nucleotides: TGCGCCAGCAGCCAAGGAGCCGGTCACACCGGGGAGCTGTTTTTT. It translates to CASSQGAGHTGELFF.

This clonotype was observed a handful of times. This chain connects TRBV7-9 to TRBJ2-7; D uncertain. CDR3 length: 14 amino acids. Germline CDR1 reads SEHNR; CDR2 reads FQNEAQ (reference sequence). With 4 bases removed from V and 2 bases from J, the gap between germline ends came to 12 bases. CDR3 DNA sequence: TGTGCCAGCAGCTATGCCCCCCCCACCTACGAGCAGTACTTC. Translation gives CASSYAPPTYEQYF. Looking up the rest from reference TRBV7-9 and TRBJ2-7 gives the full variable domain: DTGVSQNPRHKITKRGQNVTFRCDPISEHNRLYWYRQTLGQGPEFLTYFQNEAQLEKSRLLSDRFSAERPKGSFSTLEIQRTEQGDSAMYLCASSYAPPTYEQYFGPGTRLTVT.

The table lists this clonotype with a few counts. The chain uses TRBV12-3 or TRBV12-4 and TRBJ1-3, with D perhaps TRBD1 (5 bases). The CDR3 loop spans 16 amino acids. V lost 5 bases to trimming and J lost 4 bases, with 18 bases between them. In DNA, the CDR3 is TGTGCCAGCAGTCCCCGGGAGGGGTTGCAAGGAAACACCATATATTTT. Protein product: CASSPREGLQGNTIYF.

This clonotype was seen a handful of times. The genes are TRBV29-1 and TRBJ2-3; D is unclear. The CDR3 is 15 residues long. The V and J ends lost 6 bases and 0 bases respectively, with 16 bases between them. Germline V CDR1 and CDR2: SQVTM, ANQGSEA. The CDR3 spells CSVPDGETSTDTQYF. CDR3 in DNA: TGCAGCGTCCCTGACGGCGAAACTAGCACAGATACGCAGTATTTT.

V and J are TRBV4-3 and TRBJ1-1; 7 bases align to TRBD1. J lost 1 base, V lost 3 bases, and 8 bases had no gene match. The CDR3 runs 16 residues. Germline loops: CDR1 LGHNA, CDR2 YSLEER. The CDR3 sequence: CASSHGTGTENTEAFF. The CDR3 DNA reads TGCGCCAGCAGCCATGGGACCGGGACAGAGAACACTGAAGCTTTCTTT.

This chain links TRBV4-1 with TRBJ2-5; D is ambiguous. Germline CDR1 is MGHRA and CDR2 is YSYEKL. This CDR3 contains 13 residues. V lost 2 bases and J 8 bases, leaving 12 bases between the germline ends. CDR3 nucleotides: TGCGCCAGCAGCCAAATAATGCTGGACACCCAGTACTTC. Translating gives CASSQIMLDTQYF.

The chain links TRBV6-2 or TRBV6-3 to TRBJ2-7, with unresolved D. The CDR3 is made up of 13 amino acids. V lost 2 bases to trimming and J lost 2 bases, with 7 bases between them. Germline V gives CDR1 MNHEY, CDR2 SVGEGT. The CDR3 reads CASSYGLPYEQYF. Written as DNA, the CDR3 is TGTGCCAGCAGTTACGGGCTTCCCTACGAGCAGTACTTC.

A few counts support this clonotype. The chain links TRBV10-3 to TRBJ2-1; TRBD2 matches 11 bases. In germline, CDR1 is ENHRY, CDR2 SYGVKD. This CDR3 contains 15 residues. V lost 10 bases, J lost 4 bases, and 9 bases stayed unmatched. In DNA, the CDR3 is TGTGCCACGCGCCCCGGGACTAGCGGATACAATGAGCAGTTCTTC. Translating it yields CATRPGTSGYNEQFF.

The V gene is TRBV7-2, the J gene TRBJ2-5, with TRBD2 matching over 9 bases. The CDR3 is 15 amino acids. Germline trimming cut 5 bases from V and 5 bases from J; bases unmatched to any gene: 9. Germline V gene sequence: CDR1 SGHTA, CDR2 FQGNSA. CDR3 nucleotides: TGTGCCAGCAGCCCAGGCGCGGGGGGGCGCGAGACCCAGTACTTC. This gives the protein CASSPGAGGRETQYF. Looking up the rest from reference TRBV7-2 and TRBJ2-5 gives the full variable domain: GAGVSQSPSNKVTEKGKDVELRCDPISGHTALYWYRQSLGQGLEFLIYFQGNSAPDKSGLPSDRFSAERTGGSVSTLTIQRTQQEDSAVYLCASSPGAGGRETQYFGPGTRLLVL.

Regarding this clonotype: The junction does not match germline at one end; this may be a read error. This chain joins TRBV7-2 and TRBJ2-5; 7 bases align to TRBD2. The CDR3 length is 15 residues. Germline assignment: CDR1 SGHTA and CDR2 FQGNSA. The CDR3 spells CASSPSFLAVETQNF. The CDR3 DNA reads TGTGCCAGCAGCCCGAGCTTCCTAGCGGTGGAGACCCAGAACTTC.

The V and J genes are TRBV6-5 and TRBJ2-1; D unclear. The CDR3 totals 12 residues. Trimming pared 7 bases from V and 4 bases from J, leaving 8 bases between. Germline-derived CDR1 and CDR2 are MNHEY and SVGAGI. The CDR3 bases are TGTGCCAGCACGACAAGTTACAATGAGCAGTTCTTC. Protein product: CASTTSYNEQFF.

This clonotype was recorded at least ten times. The CDR3 bases are TGCGCCAGCAGCCATAGTGGGGGCGGTGGAACTGAAGCTTTCTTT. It codes for CASSHSGGGGTEAFF. The chain links TRBV4-1 to TRBJ1-1; a weak D match, TRBD1 (6 bases). Trimming pared 3 bases from V and 5 bases from J, leaving 16 bases between. This CDR3 has 15 residues. Germline V gene sequence: CDR1 MGHRA, CDR2 YSYEKL.

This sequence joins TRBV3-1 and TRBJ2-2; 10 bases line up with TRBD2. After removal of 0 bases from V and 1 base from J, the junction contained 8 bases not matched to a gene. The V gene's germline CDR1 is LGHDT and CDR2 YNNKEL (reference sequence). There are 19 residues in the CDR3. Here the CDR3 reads CASSQDLLAGSKNTGELFF. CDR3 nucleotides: TGTGCCAGCAGCCAAGATTTACTAGCGGGGTCGAAGAACACCGGGGAGCTGTTTTTT.

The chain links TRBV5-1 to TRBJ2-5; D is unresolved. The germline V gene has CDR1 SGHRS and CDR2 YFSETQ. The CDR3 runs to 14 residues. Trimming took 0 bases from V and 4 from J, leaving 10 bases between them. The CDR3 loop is CASSLVPGPETQYF. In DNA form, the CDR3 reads TGCGCCAGCAGCTTGGTGCCGGGCCCAGAGACCCAGTACTTC. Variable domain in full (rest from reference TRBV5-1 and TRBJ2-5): KAGVTQTPRYLIKTRGQQVTLSCSPISGHRSVSWYQQTPGQGLQFLFEYFSETQRNKGNFPGRFSGRQFSNSRSEMNVSTLELGDSALYLCASSLVPGPETQYFGPGTRLLVL.

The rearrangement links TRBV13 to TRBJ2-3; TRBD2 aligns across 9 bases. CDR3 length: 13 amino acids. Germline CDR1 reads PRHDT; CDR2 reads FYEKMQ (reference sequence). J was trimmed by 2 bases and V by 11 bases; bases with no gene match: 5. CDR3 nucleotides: TGTGCCGGTAGCGGGGGACACACAGATACGCAGTATTTT. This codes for CAGSGGHTDTQYF.

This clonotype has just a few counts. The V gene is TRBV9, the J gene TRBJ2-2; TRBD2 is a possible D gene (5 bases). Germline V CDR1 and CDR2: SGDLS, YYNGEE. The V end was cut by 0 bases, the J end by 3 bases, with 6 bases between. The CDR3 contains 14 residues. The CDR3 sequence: CASSVVGDTGELFF. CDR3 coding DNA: TGTGCCAGCAGCGTAGTCGGGGACACCGGGGAGCTGTTTTTT.

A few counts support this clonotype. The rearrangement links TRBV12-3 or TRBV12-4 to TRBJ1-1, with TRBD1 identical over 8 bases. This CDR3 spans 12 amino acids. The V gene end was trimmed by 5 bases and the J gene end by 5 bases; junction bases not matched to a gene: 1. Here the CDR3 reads CASSQGATEAFF. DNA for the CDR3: TGTGCCAGCAGTCAGGGGGCTACTGAAGCTTTCTTT.